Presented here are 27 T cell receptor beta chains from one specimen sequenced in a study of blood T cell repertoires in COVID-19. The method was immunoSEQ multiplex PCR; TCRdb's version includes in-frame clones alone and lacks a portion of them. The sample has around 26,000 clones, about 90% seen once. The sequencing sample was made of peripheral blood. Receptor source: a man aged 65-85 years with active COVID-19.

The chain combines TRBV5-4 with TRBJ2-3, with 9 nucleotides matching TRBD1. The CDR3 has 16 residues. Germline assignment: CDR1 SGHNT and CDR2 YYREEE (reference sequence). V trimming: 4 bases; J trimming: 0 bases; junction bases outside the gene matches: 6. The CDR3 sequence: CASSMDRGVSTDTQYF. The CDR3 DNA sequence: TGTGCCAGCAGCATGGACAGGGGCGTTAGCACAGATACGCAGTATTTT. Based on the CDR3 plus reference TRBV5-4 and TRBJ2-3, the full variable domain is ETGVTQSPTHLIKTRGQQVTLRCSSQSGHNTVSWYQQALGQGPQFIFQYYREEENGRGNFPPRFSGLQFPNYSSELNVNALELDDSALYLCASSMDRGVSTDTQYFGPGTRLTVL.

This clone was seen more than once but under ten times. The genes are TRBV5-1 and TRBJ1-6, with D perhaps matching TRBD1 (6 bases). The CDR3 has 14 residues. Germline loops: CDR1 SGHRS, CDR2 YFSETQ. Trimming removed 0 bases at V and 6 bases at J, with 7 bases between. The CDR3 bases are TGCGCCAGCAGCTTGGGACAGGTTAATTCACCCCTCCACTTT. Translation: CASSLGQVNSPLHF. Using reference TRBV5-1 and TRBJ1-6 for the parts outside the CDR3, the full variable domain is KAGVTQTPRYLIKTRGQQVTLSCSPISGHRSVSWYQQTPGQGLQFLFEYFSETQRNKGNFPGRFSGRQFSNSRSEMNVSTLELGDSALYLCASSLGQVNSPLHFGNGTRLTVT.

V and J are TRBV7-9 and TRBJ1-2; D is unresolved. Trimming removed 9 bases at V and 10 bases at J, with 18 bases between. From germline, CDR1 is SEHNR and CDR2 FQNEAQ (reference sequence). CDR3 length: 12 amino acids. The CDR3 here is CASGPVAGYYTF. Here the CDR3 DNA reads TGTGCCAGTGGGCCCGTTGCAGGATACTACACCTTC.

The CDR3 DNA sequence: TGTGCCAGCAGCTTACCCACAGGGGGAGGGACTGAAGCTTTCTTT. This codes for CASSLPTGGGTEAFF. The chain uses TRBV7-2 and TRBJ1-1, with TRBD1 matching over 8 bases. The CDR3 consists of 15 residues. Germline V gene lookup returns CDR1 SGHTA and CDR2 FQGNSA. V lost 2 bases and J lost 5; bases outside the gene matches: 7. The whole variable domain, filled in from reference TRBV7-2 and TRBJ1-1, reads GAGVSQSPSNKVTEKGKDVELRCDPISGHTALYWYRQSLGQGLEFLIYFQGNSAPDKSGLPSDRFSAERTGGSVSTLTIQRTQQEDSAVYLCASSLPTGGGTEAFFGQGTRLTVV.

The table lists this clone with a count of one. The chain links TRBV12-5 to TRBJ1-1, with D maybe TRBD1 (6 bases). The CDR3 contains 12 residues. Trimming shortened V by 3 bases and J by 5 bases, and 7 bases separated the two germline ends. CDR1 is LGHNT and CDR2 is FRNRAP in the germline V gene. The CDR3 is CASGFRGTEAFF. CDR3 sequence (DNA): TGTGCTAGTGGTTTCAGGGGTACTGAAGCTTTCTTT. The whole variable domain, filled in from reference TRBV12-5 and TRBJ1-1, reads DARVTQTPRHKVTEMGQEVTMRCQPILGHNTVFWYRQTMMQGLELLAYFRNRAPLDDSGMPKDRFSAEMPDATLATLKIQPSEPRDSAVYFCASGFRGTEAFFGQGTRLTVV.

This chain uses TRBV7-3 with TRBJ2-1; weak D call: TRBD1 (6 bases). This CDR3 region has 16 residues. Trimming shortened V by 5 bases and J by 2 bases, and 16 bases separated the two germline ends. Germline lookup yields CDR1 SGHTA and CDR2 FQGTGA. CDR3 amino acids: CASSGGDQGPYNEQFF. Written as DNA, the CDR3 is TGTGCCAGCAGCGGGGGCGATCAGGGACCCTACAATGAGCAGTTCTTC.

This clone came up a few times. The CDR3 is CASSLGGSLNTEAFF. CDR3 DNA sequence: TGCGCCAGCAGCTTAGGCGGCAGCTTGAACACTGAAGCTTTCTTT. This chain links TRBV5-1 with TRBJ1-1, with unresolved D. Germline assignment: CDR1 SGHRS and CDR2 YFSETQ. The V and J ends lost 2 bases and 0 bases respectively, with 11 bases between them. The CDR3 extends over 15 amino acids.

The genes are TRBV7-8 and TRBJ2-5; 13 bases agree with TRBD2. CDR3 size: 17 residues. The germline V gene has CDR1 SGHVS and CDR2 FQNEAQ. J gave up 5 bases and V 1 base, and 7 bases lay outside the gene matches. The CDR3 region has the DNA TGTGCCAGCAGCTTAGGGGGACTAGCGGGACCCGGGGAGACCCAGTACTTC. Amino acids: CASSLGGLAGPGETQYF.

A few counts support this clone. The CDR3 reads CASSVNSGQPYEQYF. The CDR3 DNA reads as TGTGCCAGCAGTGTGAATAGCGGACAACCCTACGAGCAGTACTTC. The V and J genes are TRBV2 and TRBJ2-7, with D tentatively TRBD2 (6 bases). The CDR3 extends over 15 amino acids. The germline V and J ends were trimmed by 4 bases and 2 bases, with 15 bases remaining between them. CDR1 and CDR2 (germline): SNHLY, FYNNEI.

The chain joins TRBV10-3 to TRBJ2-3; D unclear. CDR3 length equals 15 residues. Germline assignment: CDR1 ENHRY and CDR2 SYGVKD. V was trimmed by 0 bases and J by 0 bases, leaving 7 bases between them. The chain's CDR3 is CAISESSASTDTQYF. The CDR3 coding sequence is TGTGCCATCAGTGAGTCCTCAGCGAGCACAGATACGCAGTATTTT.

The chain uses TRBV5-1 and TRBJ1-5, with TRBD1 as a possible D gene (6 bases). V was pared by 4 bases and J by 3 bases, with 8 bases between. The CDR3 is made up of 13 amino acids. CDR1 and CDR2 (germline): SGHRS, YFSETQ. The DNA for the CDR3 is TGCGCCAGCAGCGCAGGGGACAATCAGCCCCAGCATTTT. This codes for CASSAGDNQPQHF.

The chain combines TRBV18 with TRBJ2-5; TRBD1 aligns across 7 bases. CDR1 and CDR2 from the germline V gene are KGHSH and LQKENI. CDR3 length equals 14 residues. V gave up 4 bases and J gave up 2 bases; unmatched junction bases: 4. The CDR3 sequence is CASSHRTGQETQYF. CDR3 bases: TGTGCCAGCTCACACAGGACAGGACAAGAGACCCAGTACTTC.

CDR3 nucleotides: TGTGCCAGCTCACCACAGGCAGGAAATTACGAGCAGTACTTC. Protein sequence: CASSPQAGNYEQYF. This chain links TRBV18 with TRBJ2-7; D gene ambiguous. Germline V gene sequence: CDR1 KGHSH, CDR2 LQKENI. V shed 1 base and J shed 4 bases, with 11 bases lying between them. The CDR3 runs 14 residues. The complete variable domain, with remaining parts taken from reference TRBV18 and TRBJ2-7, reads NAGVMQNPRHLVRRRGQEARLRCSPMKGHSHVYWYRQLPEEGLKFMVYLQKENIIDESGMPKERFSAEFPKEGPSILRIQQVVRGDSAAYFCASSPQAGNYEQYFGPGTRLTVT.

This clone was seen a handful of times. The DNA for the CDR3 is TGTGCCAGCACTCTAGGGACAGGCAATCAGCCCCAGCATTTT. As protein: CASTLGTGNQPQHF. This chain uses TRBV28 with TRBJ1-5; 7 nucleotides agree with TRBD1. The junction had 5 bases not matched to a gene; V was cut back by 7 bases and J by 2 bases. Looked up from germline, CDR1 is MDHEN and CDR2 is SYDVKM. CDR3 length: 14 amino acids.

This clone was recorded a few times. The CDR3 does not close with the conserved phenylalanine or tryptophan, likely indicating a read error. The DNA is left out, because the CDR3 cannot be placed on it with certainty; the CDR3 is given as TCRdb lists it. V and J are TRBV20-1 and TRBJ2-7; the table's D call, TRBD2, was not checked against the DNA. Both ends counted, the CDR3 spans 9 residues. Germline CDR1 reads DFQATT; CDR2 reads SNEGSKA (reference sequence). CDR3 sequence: CSATFGLFY.

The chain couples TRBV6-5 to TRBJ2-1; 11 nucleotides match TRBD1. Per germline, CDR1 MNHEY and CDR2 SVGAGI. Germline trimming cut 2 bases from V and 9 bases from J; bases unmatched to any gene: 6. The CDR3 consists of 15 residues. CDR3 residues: CASSYRDRGFREQFF. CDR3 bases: TGTGCCAGCAGTTACAGGGACAGGGGGTTTCGTGAGCAGTTCTTC.

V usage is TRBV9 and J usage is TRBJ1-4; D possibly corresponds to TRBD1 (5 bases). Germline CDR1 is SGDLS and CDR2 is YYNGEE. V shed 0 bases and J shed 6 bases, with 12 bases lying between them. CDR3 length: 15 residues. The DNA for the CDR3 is TGTGCCAGCAGCGTAGCAGGTGACAGCGATGAAAAACTGTTTTTT. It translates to CASSVAGDSDEKLFF.

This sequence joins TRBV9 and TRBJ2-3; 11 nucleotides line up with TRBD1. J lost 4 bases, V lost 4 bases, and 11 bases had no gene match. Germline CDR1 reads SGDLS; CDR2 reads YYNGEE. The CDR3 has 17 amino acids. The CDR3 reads CASSPRTGGFRSDTQYF. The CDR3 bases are TGTGCCAGCAGCCCCAGGACAGGGGGCTTCCGATCAGATACGCAGTATTTT.

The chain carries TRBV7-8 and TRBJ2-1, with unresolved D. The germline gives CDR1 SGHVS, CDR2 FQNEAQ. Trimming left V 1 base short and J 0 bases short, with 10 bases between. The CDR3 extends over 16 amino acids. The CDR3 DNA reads TGTGCCAGCAGCTTAGGGCGGCTGAGCTCCTACAATGAGCAGTTCTTC. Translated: CASSLGRLSSYNEQFF. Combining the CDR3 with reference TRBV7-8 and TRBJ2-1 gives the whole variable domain GAGVSQSPRYKVAKRGQDVALRCDPISGHVSLFWYQQALGQGPEFLTYFQNEAQLDKSGLPSDRFFAERPEGSVSTLKIQRTQQEDSAVYLCASSLGRLSSYNEQFFGPGTRLTVL.

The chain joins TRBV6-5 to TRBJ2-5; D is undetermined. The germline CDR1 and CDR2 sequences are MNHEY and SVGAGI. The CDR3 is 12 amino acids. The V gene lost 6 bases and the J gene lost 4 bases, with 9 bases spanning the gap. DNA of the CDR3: TGTGCCAGCAGCACCAGACTAGAGACCCAGTACTTC. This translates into CASSTRLETQYF.

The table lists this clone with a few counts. CDR3 loop: CASRSGTGVGYEQYF. Here the CDR3 DNA reads TGTGCCAGCAGATCCGGGACAGGGGTGGGGTACGAGCAGTACTTC. This chain uses TRBV28 with TRBJ2-7, with 10 bases matching TRBD1. Looked up from germline, CDR1 is MDHEN and CDR2 is SYDVKM. The ends lost 6 bases at V and 4 bases at J; junction bases unmatched: 9. CDR3 length: 15 amino acids. The full variable domain, in which reference TRBV28 and TRBJ2-7 provide the parts outside the CDR3, is DVKVTQSSRYLVKRTGEKVFLECVQDMDHENMFWYRQDPGLGLRLIYFSYDVKMKEKGDIPEGYSVSREKKERFSLILESASTNQTSMYLCASRSGTGVGYEQYFGPGTRLTVT.

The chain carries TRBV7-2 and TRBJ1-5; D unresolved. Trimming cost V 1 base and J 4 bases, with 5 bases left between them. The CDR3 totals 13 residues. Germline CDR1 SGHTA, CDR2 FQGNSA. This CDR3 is CASSLVENQPQHF. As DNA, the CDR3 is TGTGCCAGCAGCTTAGTAGAAAATCAGCCCCAGCATTTT.

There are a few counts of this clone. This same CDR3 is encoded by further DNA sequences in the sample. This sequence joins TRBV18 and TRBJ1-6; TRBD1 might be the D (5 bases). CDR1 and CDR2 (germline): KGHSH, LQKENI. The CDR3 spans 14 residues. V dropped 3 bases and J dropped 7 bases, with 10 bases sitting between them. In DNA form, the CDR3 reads TGTGCCAGCTCACCCGACAGAAAGAATTCACCCCTCCACTTT. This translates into CASSPDRKNSPLHF.

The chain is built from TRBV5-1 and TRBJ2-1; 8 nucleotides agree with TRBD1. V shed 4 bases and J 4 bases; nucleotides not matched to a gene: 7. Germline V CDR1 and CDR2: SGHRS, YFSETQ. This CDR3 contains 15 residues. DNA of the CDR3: TGCGCCAGCAGCCCCCAGGGGGCGGTATACAATGAGCAGTTCTTC. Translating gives CASSPQGAVYNEQFF.

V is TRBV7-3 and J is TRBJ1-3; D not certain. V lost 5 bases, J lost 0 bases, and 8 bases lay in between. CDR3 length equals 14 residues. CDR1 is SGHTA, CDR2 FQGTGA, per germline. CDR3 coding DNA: TGTGCCAGCAGCGATAGAAGCTCTGGAAACACCATATATTTT. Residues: CASSDRSSGNTIYF.

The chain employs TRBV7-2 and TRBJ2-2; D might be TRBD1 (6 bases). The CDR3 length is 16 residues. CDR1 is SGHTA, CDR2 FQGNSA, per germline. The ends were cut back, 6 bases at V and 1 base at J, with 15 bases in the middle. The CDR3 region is CASSSVGTLNTGELFF. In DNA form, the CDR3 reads TGTGCCAGCAGTTCGGTCGGGACACTGAACACCGGGGAGCTGTTTTTT.

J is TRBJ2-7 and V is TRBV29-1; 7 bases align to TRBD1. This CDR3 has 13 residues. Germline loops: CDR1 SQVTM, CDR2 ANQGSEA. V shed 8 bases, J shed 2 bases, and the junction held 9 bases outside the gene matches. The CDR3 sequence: CSTRQGLTYEQYF. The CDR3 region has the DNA TGCAGCACACGACAGGGATTGACCTACGAGCAGTACTTC.